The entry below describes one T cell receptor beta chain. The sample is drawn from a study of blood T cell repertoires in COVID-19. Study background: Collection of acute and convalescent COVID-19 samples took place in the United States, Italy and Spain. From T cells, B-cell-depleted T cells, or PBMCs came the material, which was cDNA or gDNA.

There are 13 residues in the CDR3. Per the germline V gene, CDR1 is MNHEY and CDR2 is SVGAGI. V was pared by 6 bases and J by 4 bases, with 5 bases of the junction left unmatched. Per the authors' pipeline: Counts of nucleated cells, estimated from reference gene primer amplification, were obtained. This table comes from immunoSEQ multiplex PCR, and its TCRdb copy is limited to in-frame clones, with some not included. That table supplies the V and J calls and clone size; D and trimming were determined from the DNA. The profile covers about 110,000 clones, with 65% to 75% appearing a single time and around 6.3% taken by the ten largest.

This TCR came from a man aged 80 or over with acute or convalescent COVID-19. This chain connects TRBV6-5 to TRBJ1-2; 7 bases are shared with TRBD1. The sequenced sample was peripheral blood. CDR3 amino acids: CASRNRQGYGYTF. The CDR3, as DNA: TGTGCCAGCAGGAATCGACAGGGCTATGGCTACACCTTC.